This T cell receptor beta chain was profiled in a study of blood T cell repertoires in COVID-19. Study details: Nucleic acid was either cDNA or gDNA, and it came from T cells, B-cell-depleted T cells, or PBMCs.

A single count supports this clone. The CDR3 loop spans 15 amino acids. J lost 5 bases, V lost 5 bases, and 8 bases had no gene match. The V gene's germline CDR1 is LGHDT and CDR2 YNNKEL (reference sequence). Original data processing: Nucleated cell counts were estimated from reference gene primer amplification. TCRdb keeps only in-frame clones here, not all; method: immunoSEQ multiplex PCR. V, J and clone size are taken as reported in that table, and D and trimming were inferred from the DNA itself. The sample gives roughly 66,000 clones, roughly 82% of which show up once; 6.6% is in the top ten. Sequencing was carried out using peripheral blood. The chain has TRBV3-1 (or the pseudogene TRBV3-2) and TRBJ2-5, with 10 bases lining up with TRBD1. The clonotype was recovered from a man aged 55 to 70 with acute or convalescent COVID-19. In DNA form, the CDR3 reads TGTGCCAGCAGCAACTCGGACAGGGGGATCGAGACCCAGTACTTC. Its translation is CASSNSDRGIETQYF.